These T cell receptor beta chains were read from a single sample in a study of blood T cell repertoires in COVID-19. The protocol was immunoSEQ multiplex PCR, while the TCRdb copy is restricted to in-frame clones and leaves out a portion. This table holds about 270,000 clones, roughly 91% found once. Sequencing used PBMCs or T cells enriched from blood (not recorded which). The receptors were gathered from a woman aged 55-70 years who had recovered from COVID-19. CDR3s include the opening cysteine and the closing phenylalanine or tryptophan. Fields, in order: D gene, J gene, clone size, V gene, CDR3 length, CDR3 DNA, CDR3 protein. The D gene is left open where the match is weak. The size of a clone is reported for some rows only, either as once, few or many, or as a class for expanded clones.

TRBD1,TRBJ1-5,few,TRBV2,13,TGTGCCAGCAGAGGGACAGGGAGTCAGCCCCAGCATTTT,CASRGTGSQPQHF
NA,TRBJ2-2,NA,TRBV11-2,15,TGTGCCAGCAGCACCACAGGAGTCAACACCGGGGAGCTGTTTTTT,CASSTTGVNTGELFF
NA,TRBJ2-2,NA,TRBV3-1/TRBV3-2,16,TGTGCCAGCAGCCGTACCGGGGGTCAGAACACCGGGGAGCTGTTTTTT,CASSRTGGQNTGELFF
NA,TRBJ1-1,few,TRBV28,12,TGTGCCAGCAGAATAACTACGGAGGGAGCTTTCTTT,CASRITTEGAFF
NA,TRBJ1-2,NA,TRBV7-9,14,TGTGCCAGCAGTCTCAACGGTGCGAACTATGGCTACACCTTC,CASSLNGANYGYTF
NA,TRBJ1-1,NA,TRBV5-1,13,TGCGCCAGCAGGGCTCTCACCCAGACTGAAGCTTTCTTT,CASRALTQTEAFF
NA,TRBJ1-1,NA,TRBV4-1,12,TGCGCCAGCAGCCGCAGGAACACTGAAGCTTTCTTT,CASSRRNTEAFF
TRBD1,TRBJ1-6,NA,TRBV25-1,18,TGTGCCAGCAGTGGTCCGGGACAGGGGGCCGGGGGAGAGTCACCCCTCCACTTT,CASSGPGQGAGGESPLHF
TRBD2,TRBJ2-7,few,TRBV9,15,TGTGCCAGCAGCGTAGCTCCGGGACTAGCCTACGAGCAGTACTTC,CASSVAPGLAYEQYF
NA,TRBJ2-1,NA,TRBV9,14,TGTGCCAGCAGCGTAATGGGTAGCTGGAATGAGCAGTTCTTC,CASSVMGSWNEQFF
TRBD2,TRBJ2-1,NA,TRBV11-1,15,TGTGCCAGCAGCTTAAGACCCGGACTAGCCAATGAGCAGTTCTTC,CASSLRPGLANEQFF
TRBD2,TRBJ2-3,NA,TRBV10-2,17,TGCGCCAGCAGTGTAGCGGGTTGGGGCGAAACCACAGATACGCAGTATTTT,CASSVAGWGETTDTQYF
NA,TRBJ1-4,NA,TRBV18,14,TGTGCCAGCTCCCCGACAGCAACTAATGAAAAACTGTTTTTT,CASSPTATNEKLFF
TRBD1,TRBJ1-3,once,TRBV5-4,15,TGTGCCAGCAGCCCGGGACAGAGCGGTGGAAACACCATATATTTT,CASSPGQSGGNTIYF
TRBD1,TRBJ1-2,NA,TRBV28,14,TGTGCCAGCAGTTTAAGCACAGGGGGGTATGGCTACACCTTC,CASSLSTGGYGYTF
NA,TRBJ1-2,NA,TRBV5-1,13,TGCGCCAGCAGCCCTACAGATTACTATGGCTACACCTTC,CASSPTDYYGYTF
TRBD2,TRBJ2-2,NA,TRBV7-2,15,TGTGCCAGCAGCCCACTAGCGGCAAACACCGGGGAGCTGTTTTTT,CASSPLAANTGELFF
NA,TRBJ2-2,NA,TRBV30,15,TGTGCCTGGAGTACGGGATTATACGGCACCGGGGAGCTGTTTTTT,CAWSTGLYGTGELFF
NA,TRBJ1-2,NA,TRBV3-1/TRBV3-2,15,TGTGCCAGCAGCCAAGATCTTGGGCAGGGATATGGCTACACCTTC,CASSQDLGQGYGYTF
NA,TRBJ2-3,NA,TRBV19,13,TGTGCCAGTAGTATAGCGGCTAGAGATACGCAGTATTTT,CASSIAARDTQYF
TRBD2,TRBJ2-7,once,TRBV15,13,TGTGCCACCAGCGCTGCCCGGGGGGGCGAGCAGTACTTC,CATSAARGGEQYF
NA,TRBJ1-4,NA,TRBV27,16,TGTGCCAGCAGCTTGGGGTGGGGGCAAACTAATGAAAAACTGTTTTTT,CASSLGWGQTNEKLFF
TRBD2,TRBJ2-3,NA,TRBV28,14,TGTGCCAGCGGTTTGGGGGGAGGGACAGATACGCAGTATTTT,CASGLGGGTDTQYF
TRBD1,TRBJ2-1,NA,TRBV4-1,17,TGCGCCAGCAGCCAGCTAGAAGGGACAGGGGGCTCTAATGAGCAGTTCTTC,CASSQLEGTGGSNEQFF
TRBD2,TRBJ2-3,NA,TRBV5-1,14,TGCGCCAGCAGTTCGGGGACTATCACAGATACGCAGTATTTT,CASSSGTITDTQYF
TRBD2,TRBJ2-2,once,TRBV20-1,15,TGCAGTGCTAGTTTCCCTAGCGGGGTACCCGGGGAGCTGTTTTTT,CSASFPSGVPGELFF
NA,TRBJ2-7,few,TRBV7-9,12,TGTGCCAGCAGCTGGCAGGGTTACGAGCAGTACTTC,CASSWQGYEQYF
NA,TRBJ2-3,NA,TRBV6-2/TRBV6-3,15,TGTGCCAGCAGTTACGACTCCCAGGGGGGAGATACGCAGTATTTT,CASSYDSQGGDTQYF
NA,TRBJ1-1,many,TRBV7-9,12,TGTGCCAGCAGCGCCACAGGGCGGGCAGCTTTCTTT,CASSATGRAAFF
TRBD1,TRBJ1-4,few,TRBV7-9,15,TGTGCCAGCAGCCCTGGACAGGGGGCCGGTGAAAAACTGTTTTTT,CASSPGQGAGEKLFF
NA,TRBJ2-3,NA,TRBV6-5,11,TGTGCCAGCAGTTATTCTCATACGCAGTATTTT,CASSYSHTQYF
TRBD1,TRBJ1-6,NA,TRBV5-1,14,TGCGCCAGCAGCTACGGACAGGTTGATTCACCCCTCCACTTT,CASSYGQVDSPLHF
TRBD2,TRBJ2-3,once,TRBV29-1,14,TGCAGCGTTGGGATAGCGGGAGTGGCAGATACGCAGTATTTT,CSVGIAGVADTQYF
TRBD1,TRBJ1-5,NA,TRBV27,17,TGTGCCAGCAGTTTATCCACCCCGACAGGGGCCTATCAGCCCCAGCATTTT,CASSLSTPTGAYQPQHF
NA,TRBJ2-1,NA,TRBV2,16,TGTGCCAGCAGTGAAGTCGACATCCTCCAAGGGGGTGAGCAGTTCTTC,CASSEVDILQGGEQFF
TRBD1,TRBJ2-7,once,TRBV5-1,14,TGCGCCAGCAGCTTGGACAGGGGTACGGGAGAGCAGTACTTC,CASSLDRGTGEQYF
NA,TRBJ1-5,NA,TRBV2,15,TGTGCCAGCAGTGGTGGCAGGGCCAGGGATCAGCCCCAGCATTTT,CASSGGRARDQPQHF
NA,TRBJ2-5,NA,TRBV18,13,TGTGCCAGCTCACCCCCTAACGGGGAGACCCAGTACTTC,CASSPPNGETQYF
TRBD1,TRBJ1-2,NA,TRBV7-9,13,TGTGCCAGCAGTCCCGACAGGGACAATGGCTACACCTTC,CASSPDRDNGYTF
TRBD1,TRBJ1-1,NA,TRBV7-2,13,TGTGCCAGCAGTCCTCCGGGACAGGCCGTTGCTTTCTTT,CASSPPGQAVAFF
NA,TRBJ2-7,NA,TRBV2,14,TGTGCCAGCACCCCCGGGACATTCACCCTCGAGCAGTACTTC,CASTPGTFTLEQYF
NA,TRBJ2-7,NA,TRBV18,17,TGTGCCAGCTCACCACCGTACTCCCAACAGGGCTCCTACGAGCAGTACTTC,CASSPPYSQQGSYEQYF
NA,TRBJ2-7,NA,TRBV7-6,15,TGTGCCAGCAGCTTAATAGATTCCCCCTCCTACGAGCAGTACTTC,CASSLIDSPSYEQYF
TRBD1,TRBJ1-1,NA,TRBV6-6,12,TGTGCCAGCAGCCGGGACAGGGGGTCTGCTTTCTTT,CASSRDRGSAFF
NA,TRBJ1-2,once,TRBV11-3,15,TGTGCCAGCAGCTTAGATCCGGGGAATAACTATGGCTACACCTTC,CASSLDPGNNYGYTF
TRBD1,TRBJ1-1,NA,TRBV2,14,TGTGCCAGCAGCGCCCTCCAGGGGGGCACTGAAGCTTTCTTT,CASSALQGGTEAFF
NA,TRBJ2-4,NA,TRBV12-3/TRBV12-4,11,TGTGCCAGCCGAGGGGGGGGTATTCAGTACTTC,CASRGGGIQYF
NA,TRBJ1-6,NA,TRBV28,14,TGTGCCAGCAGTTTGGGACAAAGGGATTCACCCCTCCACTTT,CASSLGQRDSPLHF
NA,TRBJ2-7,NA,TRBV28,15,TGTGCCAGCAGTTTGTGGATGGGGCAAGGCCCCGAGCAGTACTTC,CASSLWMGQGPEQYF
TRBD2,TRBJ2-7,NA,TRBV28,16,TGTGCCAGCACCCTACTAGCGGGAGACAGGAGGTACGAGCAGTACTTC,CASTLLAGDRRYEQYF
NA,TRBJ1-1,few,TRBV2,15,TGTGCCAGCAGTGAAGAGAGAGGAACGAACACTGAAGCTTTCTTT,CASSEERGTNTEAFF
NA,TRBJ1-5,NA,TRBV20-1,14,TGCAGTGCCAGTCCCGTCTCGAGCAATCAGCCCCAGCATTTT,CSASPVSSNQPQHF
NA,TRBJ1-3,NA,TRBV6-5,15,TGTGCCAGCAGTTACGGGGACAATCCTGGAAACACCATATATTTT,CASSYGDNPGNTIYF
TRBD2,TRBJ2-2,NA,TRBV18,14,TGTGCCAGCTCAGTGGGACTAGCGGCCGGGGAGCTGTTTTTT,CASSVGLAAGELFF